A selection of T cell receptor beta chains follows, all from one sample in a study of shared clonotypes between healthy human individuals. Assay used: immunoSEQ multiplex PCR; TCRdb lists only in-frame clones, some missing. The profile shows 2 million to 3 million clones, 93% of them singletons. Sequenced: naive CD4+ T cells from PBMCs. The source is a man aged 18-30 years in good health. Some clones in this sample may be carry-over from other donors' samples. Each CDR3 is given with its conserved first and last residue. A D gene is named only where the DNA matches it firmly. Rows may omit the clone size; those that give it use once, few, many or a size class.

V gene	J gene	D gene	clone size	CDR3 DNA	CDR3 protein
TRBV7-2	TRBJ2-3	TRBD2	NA	TGTGCCAGCAGCCTCGGGGGGTCTGGCACAGATACGCAGTATTTT	CASSLGGSGTDTQYF
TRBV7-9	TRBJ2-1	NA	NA	TGTGCCAGCAGCTTAGAGGTGCGGAGCCCCTACAATGAGCAGTTCTTC	CASSLEVRSPYNEQFF
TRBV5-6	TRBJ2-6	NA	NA	TGTGCCAGCAGCTTGGTAGCTGGGGCCAACGTCCTGACTTTC	CASSLVAGANVLTF
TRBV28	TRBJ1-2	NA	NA	TGTGCCAGCAGTGCGCCGGGACAAAACTATGGCTACACCTTC	CASSAPGQNYGYTF
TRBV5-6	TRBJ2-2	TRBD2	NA	TGTGCCAGCAGCTTCGGGCTAGCGGGAGATACCGGGGAGCTGTTTTTT	CASSFGLAGDTGELFF
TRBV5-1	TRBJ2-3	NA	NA	TGCGCCAGCCTTCGAGAGGGGACCGCAGATACGCAGTATTTT	CASLREGTADTQYF
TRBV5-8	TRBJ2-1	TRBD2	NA	TGTGCCAGCAGCCGCGGACTAGCGGTGTTTGGCGAGCAGTTCTTC	CASSRGLAVFGEQFF
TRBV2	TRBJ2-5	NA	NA	TGTGCCAGCAGTGGCGGGACACCCGGAGGGACCCAGTACTTC	CASSGGTPGGTQYF
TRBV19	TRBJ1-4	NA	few	TGTGCCAGTAGTATAGTCAGCAATGAAAAACTGTTTTTT	CASSIVSNEKLFF
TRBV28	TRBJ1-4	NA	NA	TGTGCCAGCAGTTTATCACAAAGCAATGAAAAACTGTTTTTT	CASSLSQSNEKLFF
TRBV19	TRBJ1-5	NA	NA	TGTGCCAGTAGTATCTATCGGGACCGCCGAGGGGAGCCCCAGCATTTT	CASSIYRDRRGEPQHF
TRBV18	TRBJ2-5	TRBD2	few	TGTGCCAGCTCACCTCTTGTAGCGGGAGCGGAAGAGACCCAGTACTTC	CASSPLVAGAEETQYF
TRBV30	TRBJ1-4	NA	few	TGTGCCTGGAGTGTTTTGGGGTCGGGAGGAAAACTGTTTTTT	CAWSVLGSGGKLFF
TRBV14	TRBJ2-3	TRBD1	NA	TGTGCCAGCAGCCGGCGACAGGGCCGGACAGATACGCAGTATTTT	CASSRRQGRTDTQYF
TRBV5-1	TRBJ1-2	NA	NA	TGCGCCAGCAGCCTAAGGGAAAGCTATGGCTACACCTTC	CASSLRESYGYTF
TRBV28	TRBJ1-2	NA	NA	TGTGCCAGCACGGGACTAAGCTTGGGGGACTATGGCTACACCTTC	CASTGLSLGDYGYTF
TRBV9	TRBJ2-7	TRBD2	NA	TGTGCCAGCAGCTTGACTAGCCAAGGCTACGAGCAGTACTTC	CASSLTSQGYEQYF
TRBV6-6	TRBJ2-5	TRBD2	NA	TGTGCCAGCAGCCCCGTTGGCGGGAGCAGAGAGACCCAGTACTTC	CASSPVGGSRETQYF
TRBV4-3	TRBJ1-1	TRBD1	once	TGCGCCAGCAGCCAAGGAATGGGACAGGGGGATACTGAAGCTTTCTTT	CASSQGMGQGDTEAFF
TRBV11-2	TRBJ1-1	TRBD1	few	TGTGCCAGCAGCTCGAACAGGGGCAACACTGAAGCTTTCTTT	CASSSNRGNTEAFF
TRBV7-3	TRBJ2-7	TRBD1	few	TGTGCCAGCAGCCGTGGACAGGCATCCATCCTCGAGCAGTACTTC	CASSRGQASILEQYF
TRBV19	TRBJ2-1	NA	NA	TGTGCCAGTAGTATCTACAGGACCAATGAGCAGTTCTTC	CASSIYRTNEQFF
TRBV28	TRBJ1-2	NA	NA	TGTGCCAGCAGACCCCCCGGGCAGCCCTCATGGACGGACTATGGCTACACCTTC	CASRPPGQPSWTDYGYTF
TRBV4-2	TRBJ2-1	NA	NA	TGTGCCAGCTCCCGGGGTAATGAGCAGTTCTTC	CASSRGNEQFF
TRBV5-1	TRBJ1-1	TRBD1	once	TGCGCCAGCAGCTTGCGAGGACAGGGGGCGGTTGGAGCTTTCTTT	CASSLRGQGAVGAFF
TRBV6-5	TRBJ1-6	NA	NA	TGTGCCAGCAGCGAACAAGGACGGGGTAATTCACCCCTCCACTTT	CASSEQGRGNSPLHF
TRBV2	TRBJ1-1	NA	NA	TGTGCCAGCAGTGAGGAGGGAAACACTGAAGCTTTCTTT	CASSEEGNTEAFF
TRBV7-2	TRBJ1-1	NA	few	TGTGCCAGTCAGCTATATCGGGTAAACACTGAAGCTTTCTTT	CASQLYRVNTEAFF
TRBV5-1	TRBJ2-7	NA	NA	TGCGCCAGCGGGGTTCCCTACTCCTACGAGCAGTACTTC	CASGVPYSYEQYF
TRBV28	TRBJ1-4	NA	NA	TGTGCCCTCGGGGGGGCCGGAAAGGAAAAACTGTTTTTT	CALGGAGKEKLFF
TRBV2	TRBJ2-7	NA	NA	TGTGCCATCCATCCAGGGAGTGTCACAGAGCAGTACTTC	CAIHPGSVTEQYF
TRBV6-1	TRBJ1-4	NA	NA	TGTGCCAGCAGTGGGCGACAGAACCTAAATGAAAAACTGTTTTTT	CASSGRQNLNEKLFF
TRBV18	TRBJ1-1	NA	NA	TGTGCCAGCTCACCAAGATACTGGGGGGCCACTGAAGCTTTCTTT	CASSPRYWGATEAFF
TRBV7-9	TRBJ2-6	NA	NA	TGTGCCAGCAGCCGATCCGCAGGATCTGGGGCCAACGTCCTGACTTTC	CASSRSAGSGANVLTF
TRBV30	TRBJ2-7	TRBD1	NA	TGTGCCTGCAGGGACAGGAACTACGAGCAGTACTTC	CACRDRNYEQYF
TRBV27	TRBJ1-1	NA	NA	TGTGCCAGCAGTCCGCGATCGGGAGCTGAAGCTTTCTTT	CASSPRSGAEAFF
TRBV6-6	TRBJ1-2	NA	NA	TGTGCCAGCAGGGGAAATGGCTACACCTTC	CASRGNGYTF
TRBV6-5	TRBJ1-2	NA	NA	TGTGCCAGCAGGGAAACCACTGGGGGTGGCTACACCTTC	CASRETTGGGYTF
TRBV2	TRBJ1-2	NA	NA	TGTGCCAGCAACGAAATAGGGACTGGATTTTATGGCTACACCTTC	CASNEIGTGFYGYTF
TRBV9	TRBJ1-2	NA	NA	TGTGCCAGCAGCGTAGATGGCGATGGCTACACCTTC	CASSVDGDGYTF
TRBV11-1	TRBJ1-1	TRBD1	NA	TGTGCCAGCAGCCGAGACAGGGCTTTCTGGCCTGAAGCTTTCTTT	CASSRDRAFWPEAFF
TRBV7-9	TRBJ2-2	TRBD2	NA	TGTGCCAGCAGCTGGACTAGCGGGAGGGCGGGGAACACCGGGGAGCTGTTTTTT	CASSWTSGRAGNTGELFF
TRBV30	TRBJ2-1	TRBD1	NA	TGTGCCTGGAGTGGTCCCGGGACAGGCGAATACAATGAGCAGTTCTTC	CAWSGPGTGEYNEQFF
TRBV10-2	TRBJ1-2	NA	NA	TGCGCCAGCAGCCCTTTCCGGACGGGTGGCTACACCTTC	CASSPFRTGGYTF
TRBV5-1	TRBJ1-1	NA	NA	TGCGCCAGCAGCTTAATGGACGGTAACACTGAAGCTTTCTTT	CASSLMDGNTEAFF
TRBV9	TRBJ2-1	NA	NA	TGTGCCAGCAGCGTAGTGGGGGCCGCTGAGTATGAGCAGTTCTTC	CASSVVGAAEYEQFF